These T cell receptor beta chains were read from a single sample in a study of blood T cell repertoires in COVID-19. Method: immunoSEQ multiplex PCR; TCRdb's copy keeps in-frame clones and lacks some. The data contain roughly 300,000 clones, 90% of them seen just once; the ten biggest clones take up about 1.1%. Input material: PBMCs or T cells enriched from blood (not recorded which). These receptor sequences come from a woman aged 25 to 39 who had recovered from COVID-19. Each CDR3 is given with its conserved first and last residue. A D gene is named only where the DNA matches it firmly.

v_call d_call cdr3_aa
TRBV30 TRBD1 CAWRGDSSYEQYF
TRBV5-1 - CASRAAGKPENTIYF
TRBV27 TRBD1 CASSLTGALRETQYF
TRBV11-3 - CASSSGLSGNTIYF
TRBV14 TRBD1 CASSQEKLGQGDYGYTF
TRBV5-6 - CASSLGRRDSPLHF
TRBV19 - CASSSSTAVPRNEQFF
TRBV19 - CASSPRDGATNEKLFF
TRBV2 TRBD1 CASRQGTGDQPQHF
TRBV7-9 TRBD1 CASSSWTGQETQYF
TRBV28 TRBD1 CASSRHGQGRSPLHF
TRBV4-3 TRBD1 CASSQAGTGGGDTQYF
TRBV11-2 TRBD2 CASSFLAGVPNEQFF
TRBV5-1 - CASTPGTSTDTQYF
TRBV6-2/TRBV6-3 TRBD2 CASSYTSSGSYEQFF
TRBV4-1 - CASSQSDSYEQYF
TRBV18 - CASSPFGESGELFF
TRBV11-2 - CASSFLALTSYNEQFF
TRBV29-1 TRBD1 CSVSRGGLWTEAFF
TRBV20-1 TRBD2 CSASSGRPYNEQFF
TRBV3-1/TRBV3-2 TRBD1 CASRRGQGNTEAFF
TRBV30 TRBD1 CAWGQGAALHNQPQHF
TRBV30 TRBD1 CAWSVREGAKPLHF
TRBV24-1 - CATSDLRGFNEQFF
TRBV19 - CATKRTVITNEKLFF
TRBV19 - CATAGGAQGNSPLHF
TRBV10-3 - CAISVSSRPSSYNSPLHF
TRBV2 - CASRVVRGTYEQYF
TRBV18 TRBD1 CASSPPEGQGGTQYF
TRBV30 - CAWSLAGLQSYNEQFF
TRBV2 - CASSAGRSEKLFF
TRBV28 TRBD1 CASRSPPGQANEKLFF
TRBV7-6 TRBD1 CASSSAGGETNEKLFF
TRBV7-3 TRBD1 CASSSLPGQGYEQYF
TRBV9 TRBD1 CASSAGTENEKLFF
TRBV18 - CASSQGNQPQHF
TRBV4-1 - CASSQARQGGGYTF
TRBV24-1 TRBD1 CATSPRGIETQYF
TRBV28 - CASSSGLNTGELFF
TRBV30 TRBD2 CAWSVTSGRAVTGELFF
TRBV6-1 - CASSGQAVPTSNQPQHF
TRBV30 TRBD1 CAWSDTGTGLLWANVLTF
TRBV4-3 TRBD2 CASSQDSLAGAYNEQFF
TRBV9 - CASSSTVPGAEQYF
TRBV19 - CASSIEDGRTDTQYF
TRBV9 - CASSVVSSYNEQFF
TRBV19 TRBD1 CASSTRGTVGSNQPQHF
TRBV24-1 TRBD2 CATSDRGGTSVSEQFF
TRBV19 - CASSTQHRLPEDEKLFF
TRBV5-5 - CASSLGGSVEQFF
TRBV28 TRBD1 CASSIGQGNTEAFF
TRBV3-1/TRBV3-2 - CASSLRQPQETQYF
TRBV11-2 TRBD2 CASSLGGSGLYEQYF
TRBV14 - CASSQGWGDEQYF
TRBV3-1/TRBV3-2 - CASSPDPRTVYGYTF